One T cell receptor (beta chain) is described in this entry. The junction departs from germline at one end; a sequencing error may be responsible. The sample is drawn from a study of tumor and adjacent non-tumor tissue in lung cancer. This sample's RNA came from whole unsorted tissue. The normal lung tissue was taken more than 3 cm from the tumor edge. A modified ARM-PCR protocol with three rounds of nested PCR amplified TCRbeta. Via MiXCR, TCRdb re-called the multiplex PCR reads, giving one row per CDR3 protein. The sample shows about 90,000 distinct CDR3 sequences, more than 75% of them seen only once. The CDR3 is 14 amino acids. Germline CDR1 and CDR2: SGHAT and FQNNGV.

Sequencing used distant non-tumor lung tissue. The TCR sequence derives from a woman in her 50s with non-small cell lung cancer. The V gene is TRBV11-2, the J gene TRBJ2-7; a weak D match, TRBD1 (5 bases). In DNA, the CDR3 is TGTGCCAACAGCTTAGTTAGGGGCAGATACGAGCAGTACTTC. Translation: CANSLVRGRYEQYF.